The 5 T cell receptor beta chains below come from one sample, sequenced in a study of blood T cell repertoires in COVID-19. Generated by immunoSEQ multiplex PCR, the TCRdb table keeps only in-frame clones and is missing some. Of approximately 19,000 clones listed, under 95% are singletons. What was sequenced was peripheral blood. These receptors all stem from a human donor in a cohort sampled during active COVID-19.

The rearrangement links TRBV19 to TRBJ1-5, with 10 bases fitting TRBD1. The germline V gene has CDR1 LNHDA and CDR2 SQIVND (reference sequence). With 4 bases clipped from V and 6 bases from J, the junction kept 3 bases outside the gene matches. The CDR3 has 14 residues. Here the CDR3 reads CASSTTGGGQPQHF. The CDR3 DNA is TGTGCCAGTAGTACGACAGGGGGCGGTCAGCCCCAGCATTTT.

To note about this clone: Other DNA variants within this sample encode the same CDR3. V and J are TRBV4-1 and TRBJ2-7; 7 bases line up with TRBD2. V trimming: 4 bases; J trimming: 4 bases; junction bases outside the gene matches: 13. This CDR3 is 16 amino acids long. Germline CDR1 reads MGHRA; CDR2 reads YSYEKL. CDR3 loop: CASSLLGGSGSYEQYF. CDR3 nucleotide sequence: TGCGCCAGCAGCCTACTGGGGGGTAGCGGGTCTTACGAGCAGTACTTC.

This chain uses TRBV7-2 with TRBJ2-3; TRBD1 is a possible D gene (5 bases). The CDR3 length is 13 residues. Germline values: CDR1 SGHTA, CDR2 FQGNSA. Trimming stripped 1 base from V and 6 bases from J, with 8 bases between. This CDR3 reads CASSLGPGDTQYF. The CDR3 DNA sequence: TGTGCCAGCAGCTTAGGCCCAGGGGATACGCAGTATTTT.

The chain combines TRBV12-5 with TRBJ1-1, with D tentatively TRBD1 (6 bases). Germline CDR1 and CDR2: LGHNT and FRNRAP. Trimming took 3 bases from V and 3 from J, leaving 11 bases between them. The CDR3 contains 14 residues. The CDR3 loop is CASGFTGSYTEAFF. In DNA form, the CDR3 reads TGTGCTAGTGGTTTTACAGGGTCATACACTGAAGCTTTCTTT.

This chain connects TRBV9 to TRBJ1-4; D not certain. Germline CDR1 SGDLS, CDR2 YYNGEE. V lost 3 bases, J lost 7 bases, and 10 bases lay in between. The CDR3 contains 13 residues. CDR3 sequence (DNA): TGTGCCAGCAGCGGGCCGACGGGTGAAAAACTGTTTTTT. This translates into CASSGPTGEKLFF.